This T cell receptor beta chain was captured in a study of vaccination effects on CD4 cells after COVID-19. This clone was seen a few times. Antigen: not known. Other DNA sequences in this specimen translate into the identical CDR3. Pools of viral peptides were used by the ViraFEST assay to expand antigen-specific CD4+ T cells ahead of sequencing. Once cultured for approximately eleven days, the cells underwent separation to obtain CD4+ T cells. Vaccination of participants consisted of two doses of either the BNT162b2 or mRNA-1273 vaccine. The table came from immunoSEQ multiplex PCR; TCRdb's copy has only in-frame clones and leaves some out. The repertoire holds nearly 30,000 clones, with 75% to 90% as singletons. This receptor was identified in a human donor who received a COVID-19 vaccine. Some clones in this sample may be carry-over from other donors' samples. The sample consisted of CD4+ T cells from PBMCs cultured with SARS-CoV-2 spike peptides, taken after COVID-19 vaccination.

CDR3 in DNA: TGTGCCAGCAGCTTGGGGGGGCAGGGCAACACTGAAGCTTTCTTT. It codes for CASSLGGQGNTEAFF. This chain links TRBV5-6 with TRBJ1-1; D may be TRBD1 (6 bases). The V gene lost 0 bases and the J gene lost 2 bases, with 11 bases spanning the gap. CDR1 and CDR2 from the germline V gene are SGHDT and YYEEEE. The CDR3 consists of 15 residues.